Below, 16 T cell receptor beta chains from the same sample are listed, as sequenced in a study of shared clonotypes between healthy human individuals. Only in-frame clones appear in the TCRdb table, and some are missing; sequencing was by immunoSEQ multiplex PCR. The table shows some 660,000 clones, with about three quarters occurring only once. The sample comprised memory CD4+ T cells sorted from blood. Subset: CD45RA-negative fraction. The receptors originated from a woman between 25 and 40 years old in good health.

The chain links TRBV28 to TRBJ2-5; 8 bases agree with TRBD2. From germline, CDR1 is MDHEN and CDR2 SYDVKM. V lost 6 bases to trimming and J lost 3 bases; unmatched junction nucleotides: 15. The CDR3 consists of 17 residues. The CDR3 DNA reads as TGTGCCAGCAGCCGCATCTTGATTCGCGGGGGGAAAGAGACCCAGTACTTC. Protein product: CASSRILIRGGKETQYF.

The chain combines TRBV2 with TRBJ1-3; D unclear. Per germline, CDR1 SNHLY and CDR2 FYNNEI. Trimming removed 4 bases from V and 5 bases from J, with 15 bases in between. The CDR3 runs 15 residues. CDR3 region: CASSARNGRRNTIYF. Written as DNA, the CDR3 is TGTGCCAGCAGTGCTCGAAACGGACGGCGAAACACCATATATTTT. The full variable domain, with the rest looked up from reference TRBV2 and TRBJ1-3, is EPEVTQTPSHQVTQMGQEVILRCVPISNHLYFYWYRQILGQKVEFLVSFYNNEISEKSEIFDDQFSVERPDGSNFTLKIRSTKLEDSAMYFCASSARNGRRNTIYFGEGSWLTVV.

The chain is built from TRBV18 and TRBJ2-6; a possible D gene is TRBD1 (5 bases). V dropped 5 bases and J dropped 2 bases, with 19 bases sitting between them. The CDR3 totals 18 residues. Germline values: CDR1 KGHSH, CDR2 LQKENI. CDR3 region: CASSEYTLGRAGANVLTF. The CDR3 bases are TGTGCCAGCTCAGAATATACTTTGGGCAGGGCTGGGGCCAACGTCCTGACTTTC.

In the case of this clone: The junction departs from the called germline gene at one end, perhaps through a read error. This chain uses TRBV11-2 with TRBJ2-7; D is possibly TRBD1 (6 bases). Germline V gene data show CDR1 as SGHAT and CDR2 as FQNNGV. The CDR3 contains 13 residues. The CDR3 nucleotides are TGCGCCAGCAGAGGGGGTCCCCCCTACGAGCAGTACTTC. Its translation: CASRGGPPYEQYF.

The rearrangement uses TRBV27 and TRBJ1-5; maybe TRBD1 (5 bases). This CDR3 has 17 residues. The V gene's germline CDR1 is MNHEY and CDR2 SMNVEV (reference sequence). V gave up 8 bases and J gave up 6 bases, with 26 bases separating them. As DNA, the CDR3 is TGTGCCAGCCTCCCAACCGGAGATGGGGCCTCGAGTCAGCCCCAGCATTTT. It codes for CASLPTGDGASSQPQHF.

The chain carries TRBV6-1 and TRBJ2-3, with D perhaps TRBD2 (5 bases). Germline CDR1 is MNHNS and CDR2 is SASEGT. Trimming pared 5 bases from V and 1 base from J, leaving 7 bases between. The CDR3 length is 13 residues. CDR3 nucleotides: TGTGCCAGCAGTAGAGGGCGCACAGATACGCAGTATTTT. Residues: CASSRGRTDTQYF.

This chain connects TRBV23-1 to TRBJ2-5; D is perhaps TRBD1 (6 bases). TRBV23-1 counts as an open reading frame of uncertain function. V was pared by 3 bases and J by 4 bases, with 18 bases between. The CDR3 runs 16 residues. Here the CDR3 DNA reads TGCGCCAGCAGTCATATATCCAGGGGAGAATTAGAGACCCAGTACTTC. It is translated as CASSHISRGELETQYF.

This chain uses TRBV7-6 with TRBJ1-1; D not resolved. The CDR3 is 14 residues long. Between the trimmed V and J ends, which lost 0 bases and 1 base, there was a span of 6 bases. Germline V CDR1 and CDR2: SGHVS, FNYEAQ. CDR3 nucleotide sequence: TGTGCCAGCAGCTTAGCTAGCAGGAACACTGAAGCTTTCTTT. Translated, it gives CASSLASRNTEAFF.

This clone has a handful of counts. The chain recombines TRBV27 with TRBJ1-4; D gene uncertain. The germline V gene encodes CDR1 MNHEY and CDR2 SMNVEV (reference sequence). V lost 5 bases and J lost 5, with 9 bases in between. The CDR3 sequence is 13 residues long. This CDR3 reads CASSKNPNEKLFF. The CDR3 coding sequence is TGTGCCAGCAGTAAAAACCCGAATGAAAAACTGTTTTTT.

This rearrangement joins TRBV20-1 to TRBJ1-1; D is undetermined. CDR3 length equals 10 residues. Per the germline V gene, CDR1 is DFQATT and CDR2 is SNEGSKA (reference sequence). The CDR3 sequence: CKSLNTEAFF. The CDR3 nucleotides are TGCAAGAGTCTGAACACTGAAGCTTTCTTT.

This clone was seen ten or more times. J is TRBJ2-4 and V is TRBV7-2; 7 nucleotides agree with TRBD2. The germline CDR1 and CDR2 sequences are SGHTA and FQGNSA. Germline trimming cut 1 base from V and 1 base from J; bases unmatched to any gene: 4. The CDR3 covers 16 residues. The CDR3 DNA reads TGTGCCAGCAGCTTAGGCGGGAGTGGTGCCAAAAACATTCAGTACTTC. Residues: CASSLGGSGAKNIQYF.

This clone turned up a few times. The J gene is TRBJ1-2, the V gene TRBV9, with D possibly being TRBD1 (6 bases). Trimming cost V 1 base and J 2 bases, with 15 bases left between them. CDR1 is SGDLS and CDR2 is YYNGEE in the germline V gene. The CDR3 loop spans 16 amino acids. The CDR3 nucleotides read TGTGCCAGCAGCGTAACAATGGCAGGGGCGAACTATGGCTACACCTTC. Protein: CASSVTMAGANYGYTF.

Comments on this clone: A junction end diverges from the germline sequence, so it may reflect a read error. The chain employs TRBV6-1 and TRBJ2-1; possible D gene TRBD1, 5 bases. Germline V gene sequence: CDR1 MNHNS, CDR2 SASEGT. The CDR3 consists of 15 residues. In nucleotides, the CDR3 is TGTGCCAGCAGCGAAGCGATAGGGGAAGGTCACGAGCAGTTCTTC. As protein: CASSEAIGEGHEQFF.

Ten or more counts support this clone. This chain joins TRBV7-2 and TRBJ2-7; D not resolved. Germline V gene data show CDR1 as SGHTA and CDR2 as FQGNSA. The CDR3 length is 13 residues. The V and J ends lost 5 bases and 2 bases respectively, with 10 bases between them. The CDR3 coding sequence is TGTGCCAGCAGCCCCATTCAAACCTACGAGCAGTACTTC. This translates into CASSPIQTYEQYF.

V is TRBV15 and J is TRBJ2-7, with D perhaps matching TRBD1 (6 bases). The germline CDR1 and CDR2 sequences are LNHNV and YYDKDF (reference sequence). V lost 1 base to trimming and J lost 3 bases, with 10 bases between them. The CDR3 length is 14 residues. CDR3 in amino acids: CATSRATGLYEQYF. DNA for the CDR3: TGTGCCACCAGCAGAGCAACAGGGCTCTACGAGCAGTACTTC.

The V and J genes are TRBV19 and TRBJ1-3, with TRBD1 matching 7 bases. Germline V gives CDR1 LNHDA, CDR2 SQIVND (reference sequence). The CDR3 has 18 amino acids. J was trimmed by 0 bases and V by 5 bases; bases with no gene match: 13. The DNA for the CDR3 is TGTGCCAGTAGTCTACAGGGGAAACGCTCCGGCTCTGGAAACACCATATATTTT. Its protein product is CASSLQGKRSGSGNTIYF.